This TCR beta chain was identified in a study of shared clonotypes between healthy human individuals. Germline V CDR1 and CDR2: MDHEN, SYDVKM. Trimming took off 5 bases at V and 1 base at J, with 12 bases between the two ends. This CDR3 region has 15 residues. For unsorted PBMC, 250 to 350 ng DNA per replicate equaled approximately 30,000 T cell genomes. TCRdb's copy holds only in-frame clones and misses some; the assay was immunoSEQ multiplex PCR. The repertoire holds about 470,000 clones, with roughly three quarters as singletons. On this clone itself: Its specificity is not known.

Overall study results and limits: Only blood underwent sampling, and tissue repertoires likely differ.

This sequence joins TRBV28 and TRBJ2-1; tentative D call: TRBD1 (5 bases). The sequence was collected from a woman aged 40-49 years in good health. Some clones in this sample may be carry-over from other donors' samples. Material: PBMCs. The CDR3 is CASSRQRPSYNEQFF. DNA for the CDR3: TGTGCCAGCAGTCGACAGCGTCCATCCTACAATGAGCAGTTCTTC.